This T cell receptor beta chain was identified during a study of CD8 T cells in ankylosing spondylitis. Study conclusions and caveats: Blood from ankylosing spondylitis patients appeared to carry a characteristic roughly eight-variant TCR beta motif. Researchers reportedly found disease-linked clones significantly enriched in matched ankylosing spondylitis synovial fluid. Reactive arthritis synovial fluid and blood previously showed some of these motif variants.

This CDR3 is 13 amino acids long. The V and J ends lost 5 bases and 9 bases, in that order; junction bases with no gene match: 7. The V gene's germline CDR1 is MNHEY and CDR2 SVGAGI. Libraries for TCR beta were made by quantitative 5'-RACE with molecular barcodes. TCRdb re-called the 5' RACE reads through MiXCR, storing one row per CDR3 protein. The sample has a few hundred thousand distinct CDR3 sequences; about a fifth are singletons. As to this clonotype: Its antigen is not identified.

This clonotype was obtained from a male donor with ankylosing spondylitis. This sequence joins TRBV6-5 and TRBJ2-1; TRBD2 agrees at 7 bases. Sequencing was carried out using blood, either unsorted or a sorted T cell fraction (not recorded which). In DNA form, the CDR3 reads TGTGCCAGCAGTCCTCGACTAGCTCTTGAGCAGTTCTTC. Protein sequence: CASSPRLALEQFF.